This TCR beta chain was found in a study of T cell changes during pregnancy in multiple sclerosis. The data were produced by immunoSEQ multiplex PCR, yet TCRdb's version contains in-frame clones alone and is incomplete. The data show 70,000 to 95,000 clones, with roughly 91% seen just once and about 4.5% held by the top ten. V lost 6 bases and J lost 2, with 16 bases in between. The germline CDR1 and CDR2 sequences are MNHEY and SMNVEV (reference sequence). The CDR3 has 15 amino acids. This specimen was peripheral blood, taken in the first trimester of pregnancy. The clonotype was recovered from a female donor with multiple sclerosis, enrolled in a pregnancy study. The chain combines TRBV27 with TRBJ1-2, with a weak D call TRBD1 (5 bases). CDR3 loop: CASSPIGALNYGYTF. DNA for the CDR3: TGTGCCAGCAGCCCCATAGGGGCCCTAAACTATGGCTACACCTTC.